This TCR beta chain was observed in a study of blood T cell repertoires in COVID-19. Germline V CDR1 and CDR2: KGHSH, LQKENI. This CDR3 comprises 15 residues. V was pared by 3 bases and J by 0 bases, with 4 bases of the junction left unmatched. The protocol was immunoSEQ multiplex PCR, while the TCRdb copy is restricted to in-frame clones and leaves out a portion. The sample gives more than 150,000 clones, 85% to 90% of which show up once; 0.99% is in the top ten. Sequencing used peripheral blood. The V call is TRBV18, the J call TRBJ1-1, with 7 bases that match TRBD1. The sequence was collected from a young man with acute or convalescent COVID-19. The CDR3, as DNA: TGTGCCAGCTCACCGATAGACAGGGTGAACACTGAAGCTTTCTTT. Translated, it gives CASSPIDRVNTEAFF.